Following are 22 T cell receptor beta chains from one sample sequenced in a study of shared clonotypes between healthy human individuals. TCRdb keeps only in-frame clones here, not all; method: immunoSEQ multiplex PCR. The table has approximately 500,000 clones, over 70% seen once. Material: PBMCs. The receptor source for this set is a woman in her forties in good health. Some clones in this sample may be carry-over from other donors' samples.

The chain has TRBV29-1 and TRBJ2-2; no clear D. The CDR3 contains 11 residues. The germline CDR1 and CDR2 sequences are SQVTM and ANQGSEA. Trimming took off 5 bases at V and 3 bases at J, with 4 bases between the two ends. The CDR3 nucleotides are TGCAGCGTTTGGTACACCGGGGAGCTGTTTTTT. The encoded protein is CSVWYTGELFF.

This clone was counted a few times. The CDR3 spells CASSFAFDREGNQPQHF. The CDR3 coding sequence is TGTGCCAGCAGTTTCGCCTTCGACAGGGAGGGCAATCAGCCCCAGCATTTT. The V gene is TRBV27, the J gene TRBJ1-5; the match to TRBD1 covers 7 bases. This CDR3 is 17 amino acids long. Germline-derived CDR1 and CDR2 are MNHEY and SMNVEV (reference sequence). Losses at the gene ends were 3 bases for V and 2 bases for J; bases not matched to a gene: 10.

The chain recombines TRBV27 with TRBJ2-1, with D possibly being TRBD2 (6 bases). Germline CDR1 is MNHEY and CDR2 is SMNVEV (reference sequence). V was pared by 3 bases and J by 6 bases, with 9 bases between. This CDR3 has 13 residues. The CDR3 loop is CASSLGLTNEQFF. The CDR3 DNA follows: TGTGCCAGCAGTTTGGGACTCACCAATGAGCAGTTCTTC.

J is TRBJ2-3 and V is TRBV28; no firm D call. The V end was cut by 2 bases, the J end by 8 bases, with 11 bases between. The CDR3 runs 13 residues. Germline assignment: CDR1 MDHEN and CDR2 SYDVKM. The CDR3 reads CASSLDGGGTQYF. The CDR3 DNA is TGTGCCAGCAGTTTAGATGGTGGTGGTACGCAGTATTTT.

A note on this clone: The likely explanation is a read error, given a far larger clone one base away. This chain uses TRBV28 with TRBJ2-2; D might be TRBD2 (5 bases). CDR3 length equals 15 residues. Per germline, CDR1 MDHEN and CDR2 SYDVKM. CDR3 amino acids: CASTAGSPSPGELVF. The CDR3 region has the DNA TGTGCCAGCACAGCCGGGTCACCAAGCCCCGGGGAGCTGGTTTTT.

This clone was counted ten times or more. V usage is TRBV6-5 and J usage is TRBJ1-2; 9 nucleotides match TRBD1. CDR3 size: 13 residues. Germline loops: CDR1 MNHEY, CDR2 SVGAGI. The trim removed 9 bases at V and 2 bases at J, leaving 4 bases unmatched. The DNA for the CDR3 is TGTGCCAGTTACAGGGGGCAAAACTATGGCTACACCTTC. Protein sequence: CASYRGQNYGYTF.

In its sample, this clone was seen once. A much larger clone lies one base from this, so it may be a read error. The genes are TRBV19 and TRBJ2-7, with D perhaps TRBD2 (6 bases). This CDR3 region has 14 residues. Trimming took off 7 bases at V and 2 bases at J, with 15 bases between the two ends. Germline-derived CDR1 and CDR2 are LNHDA and SQIVND (reference sequence). The DNA of the CDR3 is TGTGCCAGTACCTCTACCGGGAGAACCTACGAGCAGTACTTC. Protein sequence: CASTSTGRTYEQYF. The full variable domain, its missing parts supplied by reference TRBV19 and TRBJ2-7, is DGGITQSPKYLFRKEGQNVTLSCEQNLNHDAMYWYRQDPGQGLRLIYYSQIVNDFQKGDIAEGYSVSREKKESFPLTVTSAQKNPTAFYLCASTSTGRTYEQYFGPGTRLTVT.

A word on this clone: This sequence is one base from a far larger clone and is likely a read error. This rearrangement joins TRBV27 to TRBJ2-3; D is ambiguous. The germline gives CDR1 MNHEY, CDR2 SMNVEV (reference sequence). CDR3 size: 11 residues. V was shortened by 6 bases and J by 2 bases, with 3 bases between the two germline ends. The chain's CDR3 is CASRITDTQYF. Written as DNA, the CDR3 is TGTGCCAGCAGGATCACAGATACGCAGTATTTT.

The V call is TRBV29-1, the J call TRBJ2-1; the match to TRBD1 covers 9 bases. The CDR3 runs 15 residues. The trim removed 5 bases at V and 8 bases at J, leaving 13 bases unmatched. From germline, CDR1 is SQVTM and CDR2 ANQGSEA. The CDR3 sequence: CSVPIWDRAGDEQFF. The CDR3 DNA follows: TGCAGCGTTCCCATCTGGGACAGGGCAGGGGATGAGCAGTTCTTC.

A remark on this clone: A far larger clone is one base from this, pointing to a likely read error. J is TRBJ2-5 and V is TRBV28; no clear D gene. The germline CDR1 and CDR2 sequences are MDHEN and SYDVKM. The length of the CDR3 is 12 residues. With 5 bases removed from V and 0 bases from J, the gap between germline ends came to 4 bases. In DNA, the CDR3 is TGTGCCAGCAGTGGGCACCAAGAGACCCAGTACTTC. This gives the protein CASSGHQETQYF.

The rearrangement uses TRBV28 and TRBJ2-7, with 9 bases aligning to TRBD1. CDR3 length: 14 residues. J lost 4 bases, V lost 6 bases, and 7 bases had no gene match. Germline loops: CDR1 MDHEN, CDR2 SYDVKM. Written as DNA, the CDR3 is TGTGCCAGCAGCACAGGGGGCAGGCAATACGAGCAGTACTTC. It is translated as CASSTGGRQYEQYF. The full variable domain, its missing parts supplied by reference TRBV28 and TRBJ2-7, is DVKVTQSSRYLVKRTGEKVFLECVQDMDHENMFWYRQDPGLGLRLIYFSYDVKMKEKGDIPEGYSVSREKKERFSLILESASTNQTSMYLCASSTGGRQYEQYFGPGTRLTVT.

This sequence joins TRBV6-1 and TRBJ2-1; no reliable D call. Trimming cost V 7 bases and J 7 bases, with 14 bases left between them. The CDR3 length is 13 residues. Looked up from germline, CDR1 is MNHNS and CDR2 is SASEGT. CDR3 nucleotide sequence: TGTGCCAGCAATATCATCGACGTGAATGAGCAGTTCTTC. Translating it yields CASNIIDVNEQFF.

V usage is TRBV7-8 and J usage is TRBJ2-7; a weak D match, TRBD1 (5 bases). V was shortened by 5 bases and J by 2 bases, with 16 bases between the two germline ends. The CDR3 length is 15 residues. CDR1 SGHVS and CDR2 FQNEAQ come from the germline V gene. CDR3 loop: CASSPAVGVAYEQYF. The CDR3 nucleotides are TGTGCCAGCAGCCCCGCTGTAGGGGTCGCCTACGAGCAGTACTTC. The full variable domain, in which reference TRBV7-8 and TRBJ2-7 provide the parts outside the CDR3, is GAGVSQSPRYKVAKRGQDVALRCDPISGHVSLFWYQQALGQGPEFLTYFQNEAQLDKSGLPSDRFFAERPEGSVSTLKIQRTQQEDSAVYLCASSPAVGVAYEQYFGPGTRLTVT.

The V and J genes are TRBV7-2 and TRBJ2-7, with TRBD2 identical over 11 bases. The V and J ends lost 0 bases and 2 bases, in that order; junction bases with no gene match: 12. The CDR3 totals 19 residues. Germline V lookup: CDR1 SGHTA, CDR2 FQGNSA. CDR3 in DNA: TGTGCCAGCAGCTTAGCCACTAGCGGGAGACATTCGCCACCCTACGAGCAGTACTTC. It codes for CASSLATSGRHSPPYEQYF.

The chain is built from TRBV9 and TRBJ2-3; no clear D. The V and J ends lost 3 bases and 2 bases respectively, with 10 bases between them. Germline loops: CDR1 SGDLS, CDR2 YYNGEE. CDR3 size: 14 residues. CDR3 in DNA: TGTGCCAGCAGCGCTTCCGGGCACACAGATACGCAGTATTTT. Encoded protein: CASSASGHTDTQYF.

The chain is built from TRBV18 and TRBJ2-2, with D uncertain. Germline CDR1 reads KGHSH; CDR2 reads LQKENI. The CDR3 is 15 amino acids. Trimming shortened V by 1 base and J by 6 bases, and 12 bases separated the two germline ends. CDR3: CASSPLTPGPGELFF. DNA for the CDR3: TGTGCCAGCTCACCACTAACTCCCGGTCCCGGGGAGCTGTTTTTT.

V gene TRBV7-9 combines with J gene TRBJ1-2; perhaps TRBD1 as D (6 bases). Trimming pared 6 bases from V and 3 bases from J, leaving 17 bases between. The CDR3 has 15 residues. The germline V gene encodes CDR1 SEHNR and CDR2 FQNEAQ (reference sequence). DNA for the CDR3: TGTGCCAGCAGTAGGACAGATTGGGTGGACTATGGCTACACCTTC. Translation gives CASSRTDWVDYGYTF.

This clone was counted a few times. The chain is built from TRBV19 and TRBJ2-7; 9 nucleotides align to TRBD1. Germline-derived CDR1 and CDR2 are LNHDA and SQIVND (reference sequence). V dropped 3 bases and J dropped 7; count of bases not matched to a gene: 10. The CDR3 is 15 amino acids. The CDR3 DNA follows: TGTGCCAGTAGTATTCCCGGGACAGGGACATTGGAGCAGTACTTC. It translates to CASSIPGTGTLEQYF.

With respect to this clone: This likely traces to a read error, being one base from a far larger clone. CDR3 sequence: CTSRRDTEAFF. CDR3 coding DNA: TGCACCAGCAGAAGGGATACTGAAGCTTTCTTT. V is TRBV10-2 and J is TRBJ1-1; D is unresolved. The CDR3 covers 11 residues. The germline V gene has CDR1 WSHSY and CDR2 SAAADI.

This clone was counted only a few times. This likely traces to a read error, being one base from a far larger clone. The conserved phenylalanine or tryptophan normally closing the CDR3 is absent here, so this likely arose from a read error. The chain recombines TRBV18 with TRBJ1-2; D uncertain. In germline, CDR1 is KGHSH, CDR2 LQKENI. With 0 bases removed from V and 3 bases from J, the gap between germline ends came to 2 bases. The CDR3 loop spans 12 amino acids. The CDR3 DNA follows: TGTGCCAGCTCACCACCAGACTATGGCTACACCTTA. Protein sequence: CASSPPDYGYTL.

The table lists this clone with a few counts. This sequence joins TRBV7-2 and TRBJ2-2; a weak D match, TRBD2 (5 bases). Germline CDR1 and CDR2: SGHTA and FQGNSA. Trimming took off 2 bases at V and 1 base at J, with 5 bases between the two ends. The CDR3 spans 14 residues. The CDR3, as DNA: TGTGCCAGCAGCTTACGGGGGAACACCGGGGAGCTGTTTTTT. This translates into CASSLRGNTGELFF.

This chain connects TRBV21-1 to TRBJ1-5; the table names TRBD1, a call not compared with the DNA. TRBV21-1 is an annotated pseudogene. The CDR3 has 16 amino acids. CDR3: CASSETGMEDNQPQHF. The CDR3 DNA is TGTGCCAGCAGCGAAACAGGGATGGAGGACAATCAGCCCCAGCATTTT.